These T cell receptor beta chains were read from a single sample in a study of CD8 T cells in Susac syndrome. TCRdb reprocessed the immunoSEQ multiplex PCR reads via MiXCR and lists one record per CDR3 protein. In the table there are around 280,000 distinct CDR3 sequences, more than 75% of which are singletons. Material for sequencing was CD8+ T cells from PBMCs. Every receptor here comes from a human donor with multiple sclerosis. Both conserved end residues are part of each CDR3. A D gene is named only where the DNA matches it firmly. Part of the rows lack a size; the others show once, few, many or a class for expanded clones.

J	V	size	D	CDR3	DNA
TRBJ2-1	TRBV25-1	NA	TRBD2	CASRGVKTSVYHEQFF	TGTGCCAGCAGAGGGGTAAAAACTAGCGTTTACCATGAGCAGTTCTTC
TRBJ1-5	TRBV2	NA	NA	CASLKGGSPNQPQHF	TGTGCCAGCCTTAAAGGAGGGTCCCCCAATCAGCCCCAGCATTTT
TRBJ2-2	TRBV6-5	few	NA	CASSYDIERAGELFF	TGTGCCAGCAGTTACGACATAGAGAGAGCCGGGGAGCTGTTTTTT
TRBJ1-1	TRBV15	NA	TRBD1	CATSRLQGGTEAFF	TGTGCCACCAGCAGGCTTCAGGGGGGCACTGAAGCTTTCTTT
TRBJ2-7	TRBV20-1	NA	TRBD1	CSARGDSIGTWEQYF	TGCAGTGCTAGAGGGGACAGTATAGGTACGTGGGAGCAGTACTTC
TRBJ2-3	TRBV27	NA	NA	CASSEADTQYF	TGTGCCAGTTCGGAGGCAGATACGCAGTATTTT
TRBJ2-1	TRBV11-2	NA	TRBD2	CASKTGTSGNLYRMAHPYNEQFF	TGTGCCAGCAAGACCGGGACTAGCGGAAACTTGTACCGGATGGCTCATCCCTACAATGAGCAGTTCTTC
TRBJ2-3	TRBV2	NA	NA	CASSEASSRRPTDTQYF	TGTGCCAGCAGTGAAGCATCGTCTAGACGCCCCACAGATACGCAGTATTTT
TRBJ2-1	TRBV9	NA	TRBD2	CASSAASGSSYNEQFF	TGTGCCAGCAGCGCAGCTAGCGGGAGCTCCTACAATGAGCAGTTCTTC
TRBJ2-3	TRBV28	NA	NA	CASSFVAGTDTQYF	TGTGCCAGCAGTTTCGTGGCGGGCACAGATACGCAGTATTTT
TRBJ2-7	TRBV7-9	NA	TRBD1	CASSQDRGWYEQYF	TGTGCCAGCAGTCAGGACAGGGGTTGGTACGAGCAGTACTTC
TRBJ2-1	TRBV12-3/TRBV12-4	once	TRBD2	CASSLAPGLAQNEQFF	TGTGCCAGCAGTTTAGCGCCGGGACTAGCCCAAAATGAGCAGTTCTTC
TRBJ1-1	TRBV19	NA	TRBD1	CASSATGGETEAFF	TGTGCCAGTAGTGCGACAGGGGGTGAAACTGAAGCTTTCTTT
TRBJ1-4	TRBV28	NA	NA	CASSFYREVNEKLFF	TGTGCCAGCAGTTTCTACAGGGAAGTTAATGAAAAACTGTTTTTT
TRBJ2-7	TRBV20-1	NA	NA	CSARNGGPWEEQYF	TGCAGTGCTAGAAATGGAGGCCCCTGGGAGGAGCAGTACTTC
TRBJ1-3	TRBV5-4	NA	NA	CASSKGSGNTIYF	TGTGCCAGCAGCAAGGGCTCTGGAAACACCATATATTTT
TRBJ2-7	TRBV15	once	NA	CATSGGTYEQYF	TGTGCCACCAGCGGAGGAACATACGAGCAGTACTTC
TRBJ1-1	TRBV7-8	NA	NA	CASSLVQYTEAFF	TGTGCCAGCAGCTTAGTTCAGTACACTGAAGCTTTCTTT
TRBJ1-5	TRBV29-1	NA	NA	CSVEDPGGGNQPQHF	TGCAGCGTTGAAGATCCCGGGGGCGGCAATCAGCCCCAGCATTTT
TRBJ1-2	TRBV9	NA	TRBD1	CASSPSGQDLNYGYTF	TGTGCCAGCAGCCCCTCGGGACAGGACCTAAACTATGGCTACACCTTC
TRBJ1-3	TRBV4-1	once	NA	CASGGPSSGNTIYF	TGCGCCAGCGGGGGGCCCTCCTCTGGAAACACCATATATTTT
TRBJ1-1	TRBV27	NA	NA	CASSLSIRSVTEAFF	TGTGCCAGCAGTTTATCGATACGGAGCGTGACTGAAGCTTTCTTT
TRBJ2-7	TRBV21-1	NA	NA	CMGPGRTSYEQYF	TGCATGGGTCCGGGACGGACCTCCTACGAGCAGTACTTC
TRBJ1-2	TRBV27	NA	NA	CASSAGPYYGYTF	TGTGCCAGCAGTGCGGGACCTTACTATGGCTACACCTTC
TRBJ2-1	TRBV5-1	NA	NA	CASTDRESSYNEQFF	TGCGCCAGCACTGATCGGGAAAGCTCCTACAATGAGCAGTTCTTC
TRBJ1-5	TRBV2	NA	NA	CASSEGRQPQHF	TGTGCCAGCAGTGAAGGGCGCCAGCCCCAGCATTTT
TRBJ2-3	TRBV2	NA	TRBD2	CASSQETSGRVTDTQYF	TGTGCCAGCAGTCAAGAGACTAGCGGGAGGGTCACAGATACGCAGTATTTT
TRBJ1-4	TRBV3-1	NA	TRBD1	CASSQGAPGQETTNEKLFF	TGTGCCAGCAGCCAAGGTGCCCCGGGACAGGAGACAACTAATGAAAAACTGTTTTTT
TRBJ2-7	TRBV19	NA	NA	CTSSSRDAAYEQYF	TGTACCAGTAGTTCCCGGGACGCTGCCTACGAGCAGTACTTC
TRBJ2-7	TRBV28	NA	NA	CASSHQNSYEQYF	TGTGCCAGCAGTCATCAAAACTCCTACGAGCAGTACTTC
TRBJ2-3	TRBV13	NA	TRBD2	CASSYPHPAGDTDTQYF	TGTGCCAGCAGCTATCCTCACCCAGCGGGAGACACAGATACGCAGTATTTT
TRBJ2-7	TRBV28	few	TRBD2	CASSLFWGGDYEQYF	TGTGCCAGCAGTTTATTTTGGGGGGGGGACTACGAGCAGTACTTC
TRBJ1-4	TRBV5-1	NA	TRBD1	CASSLRGQPTNEKLFF	TGCGCCAGCAGCTTGAGGGGACAGCCAACTAATGAAAAACTGTTTTTT
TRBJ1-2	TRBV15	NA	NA	CATSRDTYGYTF	TGTGCCACCAGCAGAGACACCTATGGCTACACCTTC
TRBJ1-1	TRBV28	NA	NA	CASSRRNTEAFF	TGTGCCAGCAGCCGGAGAAACACTGAAGCTTTCTTT
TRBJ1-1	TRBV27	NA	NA	CASSLQGGLNTEAFF	TGTGCCAGCAGTTTACAGGGAGGGCTTAACACTGAAGCTTTCTTT
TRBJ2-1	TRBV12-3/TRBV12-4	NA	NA	CASSLSLNREPFF	TGTGCCAGCAGTCTCTCCCTTAACCGGGAGCCGTTCTTC
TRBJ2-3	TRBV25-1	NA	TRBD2	CASSEYLAGGPNTDTQYF	TGTGCCAGCAGTGAATATCTAGCGGGAGGGCCAAACACAGATACGCAGTATTTT
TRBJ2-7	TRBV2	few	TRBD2	CASKTSGTQEQYF	TGTGCCAGCAAGACTAGCGGGACCCAGGAGCAGTACTTC
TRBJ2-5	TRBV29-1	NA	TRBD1	CSFLGDRAQYF	TGCAGCTTTCTAGGTGACAGGGCCCAGTACTTC
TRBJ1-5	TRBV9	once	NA	CASSASGGSNQPQHF	TGTGCCAGCAGCGCCTCGGGGGGTAGCAATCAGCCCCAGCATTTT
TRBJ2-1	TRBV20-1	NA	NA	CSAPVAWASNEQFF	TGCAGTGCTCCCGTCGCGTGGGCCAGCAATGAGCAGTTCTTC
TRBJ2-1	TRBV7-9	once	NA	CASSQLTTASSYNEQFF	TGTGCCAGCAGCCAACTGACAACAGCGAGCTCCTACAATGAGCAGTTCTTC
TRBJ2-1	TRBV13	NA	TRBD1	CASSFRGHNEQFF	TGTGCCAGCAGCTTCAGGGGGCACAATGAGCAGTTCTTC
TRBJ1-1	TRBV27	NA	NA	CASSLRSNTEAFF	TGTGCCAGCAGTTTACGGTCGAACACTGAAGCTTTCTTT
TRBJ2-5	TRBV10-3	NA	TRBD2	CAISEVAGTSGVKETQYF	TGTGCCATCAGTGAGGTCGCCGGGACTAGCGGGGTTAAAGAGACCCAGTACTTC
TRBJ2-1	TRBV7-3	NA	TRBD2	CASSIGTSGYEQFF	TGTGCCAGCAGCATAGGGACTAGCGGGTATGAGCAGTTCTTC
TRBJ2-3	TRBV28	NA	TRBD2	CASSLMTGGPGFTDTQYF	TGTGCCAGCAGTTTAATGACGGGAGGGCCGGGTTTCACAGATACGCAGTATTTT
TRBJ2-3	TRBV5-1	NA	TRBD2	CASSLFSGTTDTQYF	TGCGCCAGCAGCTTGTTTAGCGGGACTACAGATACGCAGTATTTT
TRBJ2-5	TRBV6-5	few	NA	CASSYGLGGQETQYF	TGTGCCAGCAGTTACGGATTGGGGGGTCAAGAGACCCAGTACTTC
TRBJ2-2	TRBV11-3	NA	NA	CASSLEFLGENTGELFF	TGTGCCAGCAGCTTAGAGTTCTTGGGCGAGAACACCGGGGAGCTGTTTTTT
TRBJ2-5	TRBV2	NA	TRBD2	CASLLGERGQYF	TGTGCCAGCCTCCTGGGGGAGCGGGGGCAGTACTTC
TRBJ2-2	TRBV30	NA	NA	CAWSVDSLADTGELFF	TGTGCCTGGAGTGTAGACAGCCTCGCGGACACCGGGGAGCTGTTTTTT
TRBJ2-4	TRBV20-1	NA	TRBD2	CSATSQGTSGRVAKNIQYF	TGCAGTGCTACCTCCCAAGGGACTAGCGGGAGGGTAGCCAAAAACATTCAGTACTTC
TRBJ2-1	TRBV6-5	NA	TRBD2	CASSLIAGGNNEQFF	TGTGCCAGCAGTTTAATAGCGGGAGGGAACAATGAGCAGTTCTTC
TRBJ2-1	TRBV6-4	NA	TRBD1	CASSDSTGGGYNEQFF	TGTGCCAGCAGTGACTCGACAGGGGGGGGTTACAATGAGCAGTTCTTC
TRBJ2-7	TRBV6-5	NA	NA	CASGPTGSGALDF	TGTGCCAGCGGACCTACGGGCTCGGGGGCCTTGGACTTC
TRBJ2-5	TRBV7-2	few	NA	CASSLVASWQETQYF	TGTGCCAGCAGCTTAGTGGCTAGCTGGCAAGAGACCCAGTACTTC
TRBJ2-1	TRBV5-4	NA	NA	CASTLGGASYNEQFF	TGTGCCAGCACCTTGGGGGGAGCCTCCTACAATGAGCAGTTCTTC